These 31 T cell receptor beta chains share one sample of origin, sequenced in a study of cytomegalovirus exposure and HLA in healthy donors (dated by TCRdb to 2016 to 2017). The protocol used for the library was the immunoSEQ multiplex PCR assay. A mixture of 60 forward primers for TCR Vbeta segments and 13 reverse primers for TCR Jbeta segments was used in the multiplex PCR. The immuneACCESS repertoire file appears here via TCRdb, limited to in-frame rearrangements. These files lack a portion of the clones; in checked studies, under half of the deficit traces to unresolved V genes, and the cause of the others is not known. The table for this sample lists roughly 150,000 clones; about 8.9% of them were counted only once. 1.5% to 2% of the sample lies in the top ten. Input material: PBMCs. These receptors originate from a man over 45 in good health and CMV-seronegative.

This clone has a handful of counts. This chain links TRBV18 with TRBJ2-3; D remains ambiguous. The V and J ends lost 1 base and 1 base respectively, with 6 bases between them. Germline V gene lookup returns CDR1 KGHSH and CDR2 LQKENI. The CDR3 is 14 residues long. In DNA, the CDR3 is TGTGCCAGCTCACCACGGGCAGGCACAGATACGCAGTATTTT. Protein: CASSPRAGTDTQYF.

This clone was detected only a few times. The CDR3 coding sequence is TGTGCCAGCAGTGGGTACCTCGGGACTAACTACGAGCAGTACTTC. Residues: CASSGYLGTNYEQYF. The rearrangement uses TRBV25-1 and TRBJ2-7; 7 bases fit TRBD2. In germline, CDR1 is MGHDK, CDR2 SYGVNS. The CDR3 is made up of 15 amino acids. V shed 4 bases, J shed 3 bases, and the junction held 9 bases outside the gene matches.

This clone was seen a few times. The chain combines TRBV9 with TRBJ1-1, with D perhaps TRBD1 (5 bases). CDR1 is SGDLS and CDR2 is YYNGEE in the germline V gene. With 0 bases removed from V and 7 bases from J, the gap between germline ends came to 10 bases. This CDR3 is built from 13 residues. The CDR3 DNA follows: TGTGCCAGCAGCGTAGGAGTGGGGGGTGAAGCTTTCTTT. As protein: CASSVGVGGEAFF.

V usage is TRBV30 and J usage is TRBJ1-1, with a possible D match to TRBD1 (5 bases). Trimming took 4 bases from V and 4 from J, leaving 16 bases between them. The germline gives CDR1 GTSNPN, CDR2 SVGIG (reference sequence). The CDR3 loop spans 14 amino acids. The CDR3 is CAWTVGARFTEAFF. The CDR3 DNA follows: TGTGCCTGGACCGTAGGGGCGAGATTCACTGAAGCTTTCTTT. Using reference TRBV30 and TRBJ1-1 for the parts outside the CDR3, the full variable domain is SQTIHQWPATLVQPVGSPLSLECTVEGTSNPNLYWYRQAAGRGLQLLFYSVGIGQISSEVPQNLSASRPQDRQFILSSKKLLLSDSGFYLCAWTVGARFTEAFFGQGTRLTVV.

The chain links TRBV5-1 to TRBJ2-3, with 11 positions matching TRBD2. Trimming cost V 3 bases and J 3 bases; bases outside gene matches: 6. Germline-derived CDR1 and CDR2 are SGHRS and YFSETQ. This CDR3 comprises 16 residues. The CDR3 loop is CASSSTSGSSTDTQYF. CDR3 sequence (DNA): TGCGCCAGCAGCTCCACTAGCGGGAGTTCTACAGATACGCAGTATTTT.

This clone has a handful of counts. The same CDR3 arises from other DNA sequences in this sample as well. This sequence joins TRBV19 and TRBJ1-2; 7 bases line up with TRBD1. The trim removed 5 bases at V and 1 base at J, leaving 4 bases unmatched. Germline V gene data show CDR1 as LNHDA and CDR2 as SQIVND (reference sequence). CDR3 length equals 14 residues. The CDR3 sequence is CASSARQGNYGYTF. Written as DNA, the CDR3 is TGTGCCAGTAGTGCCCGACAGGGTAACTATGGCTACACCTTC.

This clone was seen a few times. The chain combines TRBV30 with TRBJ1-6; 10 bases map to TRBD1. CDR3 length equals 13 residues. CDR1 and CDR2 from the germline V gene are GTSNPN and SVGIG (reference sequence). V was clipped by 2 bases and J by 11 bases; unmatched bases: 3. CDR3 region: CAWSRDRGTPLHF. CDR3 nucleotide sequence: TGTGCCTGGAGTAGGGACAGGGGTACACCCCTCCACTTT. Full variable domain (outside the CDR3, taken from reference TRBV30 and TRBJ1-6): SQTIHQWPATLVQPVGSPLSLECTVEGTSNPNLYWYRQAAGRGLQLLFYSVGIGQISSEVPQNLSASRPQDRQFILSSKKLLLSDSGFYLCAWSRDRGTPLHFGNGTRLTVT.

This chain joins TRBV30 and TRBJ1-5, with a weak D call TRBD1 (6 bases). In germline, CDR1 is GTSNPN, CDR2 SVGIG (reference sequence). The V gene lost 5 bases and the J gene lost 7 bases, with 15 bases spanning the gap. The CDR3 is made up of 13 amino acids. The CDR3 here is CAWETGRGQPQHF. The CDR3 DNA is TGTGCCTGGGAAACAGGGCGAGGCCAGCCCCAGCATTTT. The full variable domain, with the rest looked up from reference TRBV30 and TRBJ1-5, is SQTIHQWPATLVQPVGSPLSLECTVEGTSNPNLYWYRQAAGRGLQLLFYSVGIGQISSEVPQNLSASRPQDRQFILSSKKLLLSDSGFYLCAWETGRGQPQHFGDGTRLSIL.

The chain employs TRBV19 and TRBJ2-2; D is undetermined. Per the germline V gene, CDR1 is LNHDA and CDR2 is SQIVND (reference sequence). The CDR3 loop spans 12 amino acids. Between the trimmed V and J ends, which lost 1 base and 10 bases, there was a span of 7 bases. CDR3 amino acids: CASSIAKKELFF. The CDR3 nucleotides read TGTGCCAGTAGTATAGCTAAAAAGGAGCTGTTTTTT. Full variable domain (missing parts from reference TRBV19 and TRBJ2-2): DGGITQSPKYLFRKEGQNVTLSCEQNLNHDAMYWYRQDPGQGLRLIYYSQIVNDFQKGDIAEGYSVSREKKESFPLTVTSAQKNPTAFYLCASSIAKKELFFGEGSRLTVL.

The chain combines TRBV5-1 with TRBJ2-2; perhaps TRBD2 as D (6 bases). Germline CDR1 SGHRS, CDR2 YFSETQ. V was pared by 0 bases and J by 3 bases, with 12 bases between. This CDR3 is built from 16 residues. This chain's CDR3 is CASSLEGREDTGELFF. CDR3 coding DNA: TGCGCCAGCAGCTTGGAAGGCAGGGAGGACACCGGGGAGCTGTTTTTT.

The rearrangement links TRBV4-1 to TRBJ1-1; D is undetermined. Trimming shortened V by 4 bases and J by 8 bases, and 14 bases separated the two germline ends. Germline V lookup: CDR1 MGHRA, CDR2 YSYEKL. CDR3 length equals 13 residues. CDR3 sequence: CASSPVGREEAFF. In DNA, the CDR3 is TGCGCCAGCAGCCCCGTGGGGAGGGAGGAAGCTTTCTTT.

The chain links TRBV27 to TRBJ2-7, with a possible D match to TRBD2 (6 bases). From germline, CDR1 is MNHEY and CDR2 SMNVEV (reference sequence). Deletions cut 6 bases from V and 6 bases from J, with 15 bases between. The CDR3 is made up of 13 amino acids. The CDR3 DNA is TGTGCCAGCAGACTACATCAGGGAGGCGAGCAGTACTTC. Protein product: CASRLHQGGEQYF.

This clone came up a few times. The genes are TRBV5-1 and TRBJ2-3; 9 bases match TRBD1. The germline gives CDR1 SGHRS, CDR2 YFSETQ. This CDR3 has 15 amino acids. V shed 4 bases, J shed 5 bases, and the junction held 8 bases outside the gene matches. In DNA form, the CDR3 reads TGCGCCAGCAGCCGCGAGCGGGACAGGGAAGATACGCAGTATTTT. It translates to CASSRERDREDTQYF.

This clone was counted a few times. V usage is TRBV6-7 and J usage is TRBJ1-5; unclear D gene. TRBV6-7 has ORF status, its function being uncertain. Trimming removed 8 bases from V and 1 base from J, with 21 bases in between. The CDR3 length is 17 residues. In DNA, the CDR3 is TGTGCCAGCCTACGGAGAGGAGACCATCTGAGCAATCAGCCCCAGCATTTT. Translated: CASLRRGDHLSNQPQHF.

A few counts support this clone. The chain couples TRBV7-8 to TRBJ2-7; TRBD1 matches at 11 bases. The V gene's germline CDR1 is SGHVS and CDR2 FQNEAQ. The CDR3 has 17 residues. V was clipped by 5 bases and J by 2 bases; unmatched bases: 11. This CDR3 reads CASSPRSGQGATYEQYF. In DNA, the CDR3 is TGTGCCAGCAGCCCCCGATCAGGACAGGGGGCGACCTACGAGCAGTACTTC.

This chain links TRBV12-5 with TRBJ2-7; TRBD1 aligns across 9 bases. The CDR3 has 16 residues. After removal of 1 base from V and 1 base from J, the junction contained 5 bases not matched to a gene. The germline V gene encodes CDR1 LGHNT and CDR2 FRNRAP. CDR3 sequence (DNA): TGTGCTAGTGGTTTGGGGACCGGGACAGGGTCCTACGAGCAGTACTTC. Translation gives CASGLGTGTGSYEQYF.

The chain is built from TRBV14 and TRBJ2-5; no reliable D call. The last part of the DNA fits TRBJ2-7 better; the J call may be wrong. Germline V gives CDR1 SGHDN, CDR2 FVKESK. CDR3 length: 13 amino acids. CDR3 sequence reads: CASSQGRGYEQYF. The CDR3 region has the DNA TGTGCCAGCAGCCAAGGAAGAGGCTACGAGCAGTACTTC.

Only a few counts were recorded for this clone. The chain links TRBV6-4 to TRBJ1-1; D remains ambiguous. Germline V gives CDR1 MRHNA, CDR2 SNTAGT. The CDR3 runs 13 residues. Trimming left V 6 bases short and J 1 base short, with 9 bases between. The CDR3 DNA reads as TGTGCCAGCAGCATGACATCGAACACTGAAGCTTTCTTT. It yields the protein CASSMTSNTEAFF.

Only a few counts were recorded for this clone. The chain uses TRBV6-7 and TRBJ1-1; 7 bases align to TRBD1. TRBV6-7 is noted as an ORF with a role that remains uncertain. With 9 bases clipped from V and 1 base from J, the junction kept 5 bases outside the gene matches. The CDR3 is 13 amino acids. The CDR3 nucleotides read TGTGCCAGTTACCGACAGGGGAACACTGAAGCTTTCTTT. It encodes CASYRQGNTEAFF.

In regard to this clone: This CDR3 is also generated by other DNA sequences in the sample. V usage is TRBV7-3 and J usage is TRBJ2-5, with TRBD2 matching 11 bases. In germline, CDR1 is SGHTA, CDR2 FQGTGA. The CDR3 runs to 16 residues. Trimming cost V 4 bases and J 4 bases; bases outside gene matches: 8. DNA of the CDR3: TGTGCCAGCAGCTCCCGTAGCGGGGGGGCCGTAGAGACCCAGTACTTC. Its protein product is CASSSRSGGAVETQYF. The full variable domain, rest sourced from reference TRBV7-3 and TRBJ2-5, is GAGVSQTPSNKVTEKGKYVELRCDPISGHTALYWYRQSLGQGPEFLIYFQGTGAADDSGLPNDRFFAVRPEGSVSTLKIQRTERGDSAVYLCASSSRSGGAVETQYFGPGTRLLVL.

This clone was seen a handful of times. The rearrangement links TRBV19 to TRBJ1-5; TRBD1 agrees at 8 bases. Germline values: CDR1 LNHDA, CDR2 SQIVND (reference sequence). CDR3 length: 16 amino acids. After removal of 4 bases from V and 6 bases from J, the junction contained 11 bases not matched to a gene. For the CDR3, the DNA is TGTGCCAGTAGTACAGGACAGGGACGGGGTAGTCAGCCCCAGCATTTT. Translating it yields CASSTGQGRGSQPQHF.

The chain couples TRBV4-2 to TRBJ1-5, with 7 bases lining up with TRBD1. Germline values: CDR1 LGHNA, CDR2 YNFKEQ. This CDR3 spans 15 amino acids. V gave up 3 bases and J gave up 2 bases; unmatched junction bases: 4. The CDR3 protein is CASSHTGDGNQPQHF. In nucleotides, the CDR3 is TGTGCCAGCAGCCACACAGGGGATGGCAATCAGCCCCAGCATTTT.

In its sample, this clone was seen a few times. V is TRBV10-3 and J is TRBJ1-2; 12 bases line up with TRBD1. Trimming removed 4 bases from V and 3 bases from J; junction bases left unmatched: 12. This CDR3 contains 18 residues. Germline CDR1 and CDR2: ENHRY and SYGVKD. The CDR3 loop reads CAISGLMGQGAGDYGYTF. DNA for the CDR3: TGTGCCATCAGTGGGCTGATGGGACAGGGGGCGGGGGACTATGGCTACACCTTC.

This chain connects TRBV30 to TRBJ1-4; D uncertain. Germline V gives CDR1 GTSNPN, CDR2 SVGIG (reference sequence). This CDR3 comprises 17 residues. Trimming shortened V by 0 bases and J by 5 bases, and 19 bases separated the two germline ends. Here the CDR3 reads CAWSVRVNSNLNEKLFF. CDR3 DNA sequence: TGTGCCTGGAGTGTACGAGTCAACAGCAACTTAAATGAAAAACTGTTTTTT.

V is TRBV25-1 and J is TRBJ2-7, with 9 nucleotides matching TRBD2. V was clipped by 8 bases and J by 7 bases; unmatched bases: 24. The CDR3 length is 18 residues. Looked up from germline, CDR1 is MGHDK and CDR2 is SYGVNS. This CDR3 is CASGGAGASGNYVSEQYF. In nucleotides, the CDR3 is TGTGCCAGCGGGGGGGCTGGGGCTAGCGGGAACTACGTATCGGAGCAGTACTTC.

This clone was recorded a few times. CDR3 protein: CASSLVTSALINEQFF. Written as DNA, the CDR3 is TGTGCCAGCAGCTTAGTCACTAGCGCTCTAATAAATGAGCAGTTCTTC. The V gene is TRBV11-3, the J gene TRBJ2-1, with 7 bases fitting TRBD2. V gave up 1 base and J gave up 7 bases; unmatched junction bases: 10. This CDR3 has 16 amino acids. CDR1 and CDR2 from the germline V gene are SGHNT and YENEEA.

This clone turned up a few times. CDR3 DNA: TGCGCCAGCAGCCCGGGACAGGCCGACTATGGCTACACCTTC. Translated: CASSPGQADYGYTF. The V and J genes are TRBV5-1 and TRBJ1-2; the match to TRBD1 covers 8 bases. The germline CDR1 and CDR2 sequences are SGHRS and YFSETQ. With V trimmed by 4 bases and J by 3 bases, 5 bases remained unmatched. The length of the CDR3 is 14 residues.

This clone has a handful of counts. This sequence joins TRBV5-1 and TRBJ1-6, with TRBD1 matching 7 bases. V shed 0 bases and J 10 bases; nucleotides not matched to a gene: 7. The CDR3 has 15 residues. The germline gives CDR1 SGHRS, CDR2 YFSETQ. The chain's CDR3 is CASSLGTAQGSPLHF. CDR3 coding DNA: TGCGCCAGCAGCTTGGGGACAGCACAGGGGTCACCCCTCCACTTT.

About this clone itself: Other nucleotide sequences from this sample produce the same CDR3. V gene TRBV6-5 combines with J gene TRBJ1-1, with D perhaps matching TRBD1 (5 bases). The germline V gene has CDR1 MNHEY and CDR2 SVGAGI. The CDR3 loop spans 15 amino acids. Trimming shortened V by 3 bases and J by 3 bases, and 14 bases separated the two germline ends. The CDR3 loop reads CASSYSLTTDTEAFF. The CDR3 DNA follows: TGTGCCAGCAGTTATTCACTTACGACAGACACTGAAGCTTTCTTT.

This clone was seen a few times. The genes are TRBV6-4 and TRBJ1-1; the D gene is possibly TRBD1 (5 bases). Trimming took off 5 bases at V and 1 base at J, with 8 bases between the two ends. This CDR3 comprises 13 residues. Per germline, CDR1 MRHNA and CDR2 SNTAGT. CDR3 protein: CASSYRKNTEAFF. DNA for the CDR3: TGTGCCAGCAGTTACAGGAAGAACACTGAAGCTTTCTTT.

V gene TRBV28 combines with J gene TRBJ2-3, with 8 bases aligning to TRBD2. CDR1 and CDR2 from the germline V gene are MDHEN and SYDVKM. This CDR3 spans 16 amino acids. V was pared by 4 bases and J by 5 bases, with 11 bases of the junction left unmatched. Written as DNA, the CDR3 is TGTGCCAGCAGTTCCCCCGGACTAGCCTCGAGAGATACGCAGTATTTT. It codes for CASSSPGLASRDTQYF.